The 21 T cell receptor beta chains below come from one sample, sequenced in a study of cytomegalovirus exposure and HLA in healthy donors. This PCR relied on a set of 60 Vbeta primers and 13 Jbeta primers. The table came from immunoSEQ multiplex PCR; TCRdb's copy has only in-frame clones and leaves some out. The data hold some 70,000 clones, with approximately 84% observed a single time. The sequencing sample was made of PBMCs. The receptors come from a woman aged 45 to 65 in good health and CMV-seronegative.

V is TRBV5-6 and J is TRBJ2-7; TRBD1 might be the D (5 bases). Trimming stripped 1 base from V and 3 bases from J, with 11 bases between. Germline V gene sequence: CDR1 SGHDT, CDR2 YYEEEE. The CDR3 is 14 amino acids. The CDR3 DNA reads TGTGCCAGCAGCTTGTGGGGCCTGATCTACGAGCAGTACTTC. This sequence encodes CASSLWGLIYEQYF.

The chain combines TRBV7-8 with TRBJ1-3; D is undetermined. V was trimmed by 5 bases and J by 1 base, leaving 15 bases between them. CDR1 is SGHVS and CDR2 is FQNEAQ in the germline V gene. This CDR3 is built from 16 residues. CDR3 amino acids: CASSPPLWRSGNTIYF. CDR3 sequence (DNA): TGTGCCAGCAGCCCTCCCTTATGGAGGTCTGGAAACACCATATATTTT.

This clone was found a few times. It is likely a read error, because the conserved phenylalanine at the end of the CDR3 is missing. Because the CDR3's place on the DNA is in doubt, the DNA is left out and the CDR3 is given as listed by TCRdb. The chain links TRBV12-1 to TRBJ2-7; the table's D call TRBD2 went unverified against the DNA. TRBV12-1 has pseudogene status. Including both end residues, the CDR3 is 11 amino acids long. CDR3 amino acids: CASPPHWAREC.

This chain connects TRBV7-9 to TRBJ1-1; D is uncertain. Germline-derived CDR1 and CDR2 are SEHNR and FQNEAQ (reference sequence). V dropped 1 base and J dropped 10 bases, with 10 bases sitting between them. The CDR3 runs to 12 residues. The CDR3 loop reads CASSLETALAFF. CDR3 nucleotides: TGTGCCAGCAGCTTAGAAACAGCCCTAGCTTTCTTT.

V is TRBV7-8 and J is TRBJ1-1; D gene unclear. The length of the CDR3 is 15 residues. V lost 7 bases and J 4 bases, leaving 19 bases between the germline ends. From germline, CDR1 is SGHVS and CDR2 FQNEAQ. Here the CDR3 reads CASTRNIGAVTEAFF. The CDR3 DNA sequence: TGTGCCAGCACCCGCAATATAGGAGCCGTCACTGAAGCTTTCTTT. The full variable domain, its missing parts supplied by reference TRBV7-8 and TRBJ1-1, is GAGVSQSPRYKVAKRGQDVALRCDPISGHVSLFWYQQALGQGPEFLTYFQNEAQLDKSGLPSDRFFAERPEGSVSTLKIQRTQQEDSAVYLCASTRNIGAVTEAFFGQGTRLTVV.

The gene calls are TRBV2 and TRBJ2-1; 14 bases fit TRBD2. Trimming took 5 bases from V and 4 from J; bases not matched to a gene: 10. The CDR3 extends over 18 amino acids. The germline gives CDR1 SNHLY, CDR2 FYNNEI. The CDR3 loop reads CASSPGTSGGLRYNEQFF. DNA for the CDR3: TGTGCCAGCAGTCCCGGGACTAGCGGGGGCCTACGATACAATGAGCAGTTCTTC.

This clone came up once. The chain is built from TRBV7-9 and TRBJ2-1; 8 positions match TRBD2. Germline V gives CDR1 SEHNR, CDR2 FQNEAQ (reference sequence). The J segment lost 5 bases and the V segment lost 5 bases, leaving 11 bases of the junction unmatched. This CDR3 spans 16 amino acids. The CDR3 region is CASSAFGGGLDNEQFF. In DNA form, the CDR3 reads TGTGCCAGCAGCGCCTTCGGCGGGGGGCTCGACAATGAGCAGTTCTTC.

This clone has just one count. CDR3 amino acids: CASSTGGYAYEQYF. The DNA of the CDR3 is TGTGCCAGCAGCACAGGGGGGTACGCTTACGAGCAGTACTTC. This rearrangement joins TRBV7-9 to TRBJ2-7, with 8 bases that match TRBD1. With 5 bases clipped from V and 4 bases from J, the junction kept 7 bases outside the gene matches. CDR1 SEHNR and CDR2 FQNEAQ come from the germline V gene (reference sequence). The CDR3 is 14 residues long.

J is TRBJ2-3 and V is TRBV9; 13 bases line up with TRBD2. CDR3 size: 16 residues. V dropped 4 bases and J dropped 7; count of bases not matched to a gene: 9. Germline CDR1 SGDLS, CDR2 YYNGEE. The CDR3, as DNA: TGTGCCAGCAGCATTTTCGGACTAGCGGGGGTAAATACGCAGTATTTT. Translating gives CASSIFGLAGVNTQYF.

V usage is TRBV7-8 and J usage is TRBJ1-6, with 7 bases lining up with TRBD1. The CDR3 sequence is 14 residues long. The junction had 6 bases not matched to a gene; V was cut back by 4 bases and J by 9 bases. CDR1 SGHVS and CDR2 FQNEAQ come from the germline V gene. The CDR3: CASSSRTGRSPLHF. CDR3 DNA: TGTGCCAGCAGCTCCCGGACAGGCCGTTCACCCCTCCACTTT.

This clone was observed a handful of times. The DNA of the CDR3 is TGTGCCAGCAGAACCGACAGGTGCTTCTACGAGCAGTACGTC. Translation: CASRTDRCFYEQYV. The chain has TRBV6-4 and TRBJ2-7; TRBD1 is a possible D gene (6 bases). V was shortened by 6 bases and J by 3 bases, with 15 bases between the two germline ends. The CDR3 totals 14 residues. Germline V gene sequence: CDR1 MRHNA, CDR2 SNTAGT.

Only a few counts were recorded for this clone. The V and J genes are TRBV18 and TRBJ2-1, with 14 bases identical to TRBD2. The CDR3 is 16 amino acids. CDR1 is KGHSH and CDR2 is LQKENI in the germline V gene. The J segment lost 15 bases and the V segment lost 6 bases, leaving 16 bases of the junction unmatched. CDR3 nucleotide sequence: TGTGCCAGCTCCACCCGGGAGACTAGCGGGGGGGCTTACCTGTTCTTC. Translated, it gives CASSTRETSGGAYLFF.

This chain joins TRBV10-1 and TRBJ2-5; D remains unclear. Germline V lookup: CDR1 WNHNN, CDR2 SYGVQD (reference sequence). The CDR3 has 12 amino acids. Between the trimmed V and J ends, which lost 8 bases and 5 bases, there was a span of 12 bases. In nucleotides, the CDR3 is TGCGCCAGCTCCCGAGCCTGGGAGACCCAGTACTTC. It translates to CASSRAWETQYF.

The V and J genes are TRBV7-2 and TRBJ1-1; no firm D call. The germline CDR1 and CDR2 sequences are SGHTA and FQGNSA. The CDR3 covers 14 residues. Deletions cut 5 bases from V and 4 bases from J, with 14 bases between. In DNA, the CDR3 is TGTGCCAGCAGCCCCTCGCCTGGTAGCACTGAAGCTTTCTTT. Its translation is CASSPSPGSTEAFF.

V and J are TRBV19 and TRBJ2-4; no definite D call. Germline-derived CDR1 and CDR2 are LNHDA and SQIVND (reference sequence). This CDR3 is built from 13 residues. Trimming cost V 6 bases and J 6 bases, with 12 bases left between them. The CDR3 loop reads CASRSSPGNIQYF. The CDR3, as DNA: TGTGCCAGTAGGTCCTCTCCGGGAAACATTCAGTACTTC.

The rearrangement uses TRBV4-1 and TRBJ2-3, with D hard to call. This CDR3 has 16 amino acids. Trimming pared 3 bases from V and 4 bases from J, leaving 17 bases between. CDR1 and CDR2 from the germline V gene are MGHRA and YSYEKL. The CDR3 loop reads CASSHLSHLFADTQYF. CDR3 nucleotide sequence: TGCGCCAGCAGCCATCTTAGTCACCTTTTTGCAGATACGCAGTATTTT.

The genes are TRBV19 and TRBJ2-1; TRBD2 matches at 10 bases. The trim removed 3 bases at V and 0 bases at J, leaving 5 bases unmatched. CDR3 length equals 17 residues. Per the germline V gene, CDR1 is LNHDA and CDR2 is SQIVND (reference sequence). The CDR3 nucleotides are TGTGCCAGTAGTATCGGGACTAGCGCGAGCTCCTACAATGAGCAGTTCTTC. Amino acid sequence: CASSIGTSASSYNEQFF.

The V and J genes are TRBV11-2 and TRBJ2-7; 7 positions match TRBD2. This CDR3 region has 14 residues. Per germline, CDR1 SGHAT and CDR2 FQNNGV. After removal of 3 bases from V and 3 bases from J, the junction contained 5 bases not matched to a gene. The CDR3 reads CASSLTSPLYEQYV. The CDR3, as DNA: TGTGCCAGCAGCTTGACTAGCCCCCTCTACGAGCAGTACGTC.

V and J are TRBV28 and TRBJ2-3, with D possibly matching TRBD2 (6 bases). Germline loops: CDR1 MDHEN, CDR2 SYDVKM. This CDR3 spans 14 amino acids. V was pared by 8 bases and J by 4 bases, with 16 bases between. CDR3 DNA: TGTGCCAGCTACCCAGGAGGGCCCCCAGATACGCAGTATTTT. It yields the protein CASYPGGPPDTQYF.

The V call is TRBV4-1, the J call TRBJ2-7, with no clear D. V lost 0 bases and J 2 bases, leaving 8 bases between the germline ends. The germline gives CDR1 MGHRA, CDR2 YSYEKL. The CDR3 runs to 14 residues. The CDR3, as DNA: TGCGCCAGCAGCCAAGAGGGCTTCGCCTACGAGCAGTACTTC. Its protein product is CASSQEGFAYEQYF.

This CDR3 is CASSRGSYEQYF. The CDR3 DNA is TGTGCCAGCAGTAGGGGGTCCTACGAGCAGTACTTC. The V and J genes are TRBV28 and TRBJ2-7, with a tentative D call TRBD1 (6 bases). This CDR3 is 12 amino acids long. Germline assignment: CDR1 MDHEN and CDR2 SYDVKM. With 5 bases removed from V and 1 base from J, the gap between germline ends came to 6 bases.